What follows are 17 T cell receptor beta chains derived from one specimen sequenced in a study of T-cell memory formation after mild COVID-19. One entry per CDR3 protein results from TCRdb running MiXCR on the 5' RACE reads. The sample gives roughly 620,000 distinct CDR3 sequences, about a sixth of which show up once; approximately 12% is in the top ten. Input material: PBMCs or a T cell subset sorted from them (not recorded which). These receptors were obtained from an adult woman who had mild COVID-19 (a few samples of this study predate the infection). Cell type and time point are not known.

This clonotype was observed a handful of times. CDR3 loop: CSVEVAGAFTDTQYF. CDR3 nucleotide sequence: TGCAGCGTAGAGGTAGCGGGAGCCTTCACAGATACGCAGTATTTT. This sequence joins TRBV29-1 and TRBJ2-3; 9 bases match TRBD2. The length of the CDR3 is 15 residues. J lost 2 bases, V lost 6 bases, and 9 bases had no gene match. CDR1 and CDR2 (germline): SQVTM, ANQGSEA.

As concerns this clonotype: A junction boundary mismatches the germline segment, possibly from a read error. The chain uses TRBV6-5 and TRBJ2-5; D might be TRBD1 (6 bases). Per the germline V gene, CDR1 is MNHEY and CDR2 is SVGAGI. The CDR3 has 15 amino acids. In nucleotides, the CDR3 is TGTGCCAGCAGTTACATAGGGGGAAAGCAAGAGACACAGTACTTC. Translation gives CASSYIGGKQETQYF.

The count of this clonotype is one. This chain connects TRBV27 to TRBJ2-1; 8 bases are a match to TRBD2. In germline, CDR1 is MNHEY, CDR2 SMNVEV (reference sequence). J was trimmed by 12 bases and V by 3 bases; bases with no gene match: 13. The CDR3 is 15 residues long. CDR3 sequence reads: CASSFAGGSLQGQFF. CDR3 in DNA: TGTGCCAGCAGTTTCGCGGGAGGTTCGCTCCAAGGGCAGTTCTTC.

This clonotype has more than one count but fewer than ten. The rearrangement uses TRBV4-3 and TRBJ2-7; 15 bases fit TRBD2. The length of the CDR3 is 19 residues. The J segment lost 1 base and the V segment lost 0 bases, leaving 7 bases of the junction unmatched. CDR1 and CDR2 (germline): LGHNA, YSLEER. DNA for the CDR3: TGCGCCAGCAGCCAAGATCTGGGACTAGCGGGAGGAATGTCCTACGAGCAGTACTTC. Amino acid sequence: CASSQDLGLAGGMSYEQYF.

This clonotype was seen many times. The CDR3 bases are TGTGCCAGCAGCGCTCTCCCCCTGACAGACAACTATGGCTACACCTTC. Protein: CASSALPLTDNYGYTF. This sequence joins TRBV7-9 and TRBJ1-2; D perhaps matches TRBD1 (5 bases). V was clipped by 5 bases and J by 2 bases, with 18 bases between them. The CDR3 is 16 amino acids. The germline gives CDR1 SEHNR, CDR2 FQNEAQ (reference sequence).

The chain has TRBV4-2 and TRBJ2-7, with TRBD1 matching 8 bases. V shed 9 bases, J shed 0 bases, and the junction held 10 bases outside the gene matches. In germline, CDR1 is LGHNA, CDR2 YNFKEQ. The CDR3 sequence is 15 residues long. The CDR3 DNA reads TGTGCCAGGGGTCCAGGGGGCGCAGGCTCCTACGAGCAGTACTTC. Protein product: CARGPGGAGSYEQYF.

The rearrangement links TRBV27 to TRBJ2-3, with 7 positions matching TRBD2. Germline CDR1 MNHEY, CDR2 SMNVEV (reference sequence). The J segment lost 4 bases and the V segment lost 5 bases, leaving 12 bases of the junction unmatched. CDR3 length: 16 residues. In DNA, the CDR3 is TGTGCCAGCAGTACCCGGACTAGTTTTGAGTCAGATACGCAGTATTTT. It codes for CASSTRTSFESDTQYF.

This clonotype has more than one count but fewer than ten. The CDR3 here is CASSPERRGLPQTQYF. CDR3 nucleotides: TGTGCCAGCAGCCCCGAAAGGCGGGGCCTGCCCCAGACCCAGTACTTC. The V call is TRBV7-6, the J call TRBJ2-5; possibly TRBD2 for D (6 bases). Germline V gene sequence: CDR1 SGHVS, CDR2 FNYEAQ. The length of the CDR3 is 16 residues. V was pared by 5 bases and J by 6 bases, with 22 bases between.

This clonotype was detected a few times. The chain is built from TRBV29-1 and TRBJ1-4; D is possibly TRBD1 (6 bases). CDR3 length: 15 amino acids. Germline lookup yields CDR1 SQVTM and CDR2 ANQGSEA. Trimming pared 6 bases from V and 11 bases from J, leaving 25 bases between. This CDR3 reads CSVMVARGGVVKLFF. The CDR3 nucleotides read TGCAGCGTCATGGTGGCCAGAGGGGGGGTGGTGAAACTGTTTTTT.

The sample holds a few counts of this clonotype. The chain carries TRBV29-1 and TRBJ2-3, with D unclear. V gave up 7 bases and J gave up 0 bases, with 5 bases separating them. The CDR3 extends over 11 amino acids. From germline, CDR1 is SQVTM and CDR2 ANQGSEA. CDR3 in amino acids: CSEGSTDTQYF. The CDR3 nucleotides are TGCAGCGAAGGGAGCACAGATACGCAGTATTTT.

CDR3 in amino acids: CASSQEAGLGEKLFF. The CDR3, as DNA: TGCGCCAGCAGCCAAGAGGCCGGCCTCGGTGAAAAACTGTTTTTT. The rearrangement uses TRBV4-1 and TRBJ1-4; no firm D call. This CDR3 has 15 residues. Germline CDR1 and CDR2: MGHRA and YSYEKL. V was clipped by 0 bases and J by 7 bases, with 12 bases between them.

The chain joins TRBV19 to TRBJ2-3; D is perhaps TRBD2 (5 bases). Trimming took 0 bases from V and 1 from J, leaving 8 bases between them. The CDR3 contains 15 residues. CDR1 is LNHDA, CDR2 SQIVND, per germline (reference sequence). The CDR3 reads CASSIEGSRTDTQYF. DNA of the CDR3: TGTGCCAGTAGTATAGAAGGGAGCCGCACAGATACGCAGTATTTT.

This clonotype was detected many times. The V and J genes are TRBV5-1 and TRBJ2-5; D gene uncertain. The CDR3 totals 12 residues. Trimming removed 0 bases from V and 3 bases from J, with 3 bases in between. Germline V gene lookup returns CDR1 SGHRS and CDR2 YFSETQ. Here the CDR3 reads CASSLGEETQYF. DNA of the CDR3: TGCGCCAGCAGCTTGGGGGAAGAGACCCAGTACTTC.

This chain uses TRBV9 with TRBJ2-1; D call uncertain. V was trimmed by 4 bases and J by 8 bases, leaving 13 bases between them. The CDR3 has 13 residues. Per the germline V gene, CDR1 is SGDLS and CDR2 is YYNGEE. The CDR3 loop reads CASSQSDLDEQFF. CDR3 DNA: TGTGCCAGCAGCCAATCAGATCTCGATGAGCAGTTCTTC.

This clonotype was counted only a few times. The rearrangement joins TRBV7-3 to TRBJ2-1; 7 nucleotides line up with TRBD2. Unmatched junction bases numbered 11, after V lost 4 bases and J lost 8 bases. Germline V CDR1 and CDR2: SGHTA, FQGTGA. The length of the CDR3 is 15 residues. The CDR3 sequence is CASSSGGKGGDEQFF. In DNA form, the CDR3 reads TGTGCCAGCAGCTCGGGAGGCAAGGGTGGGGATGAGCAGTTCTTC. Using reference TRBV7-3 and TRBJ2-1 for the parts outside the CDR3, the full variable domain is GAGVSQTPSNKVTEKGKYVELRCDPISGHTALYWYRQSLGQGPEFLIYFQGTGAADDSGLPNDRFFAVRPEGSVSTLKIQRTERGDSAVYLCASSSGGKGGDEQFFGPGTRLTVL.

This clonotype was seen only a few times. The chain employs TRBV18 and TRBJ2-5; 9 bases match TRBD2. Trimming took 4 bases from V and 4 from J; bases not matched to a gene: 4. CDR1 and CDR2 (germline): KGHSH, LQKENI. CDR3 length: 14 residues. CDR3 amino acids: CASSQASGAETQYF. CDR3 bases: TGTGCCAGCTCACAGGCTAGCGGGGCAGAGACCCAGTACTTC.

This clonotype was counted a few times. The chain joins TRBV7-9 to TRBJ1-2; D might be TRBD1 (6 bases). V was pared by 6 bases and J by 8 bases, with 16 bases between. The CDR3 runs to 13 residues. Germline-derived CDR1 and CDR2 are SEHNR and FQNEAQ (reference sequence). The CDR3 protein is CASRNISGAGYTF. In nucleotides, the CDR3 is TGTGCCAGCAGAAACATCTCGGGGGCCGGCTACACCTTC.